A selection of T cell receptor beta chains follows, all from one sample in a study of blood T cell repertoires in COVID-19. Produced via immunoSEQ multiplex PCR; TCRdb's table is partial and in-frame only. The top ten clones hold under 5% of a sample with 300,000 to 400,000 clones, around 87% of them seen once. Sequencing was performed on peripheral blood. The receptors shown here come from a woman aged 50 to 60 with active or convalescent COVID-19. CDR3s leave out the opening cysteine and the closing phenylalanine or tryptophan.

V: TRBV19; J: TRBJ2-1; CDR3: ASSYGTLISYNEQF
V: TRBV7-8; J: TRBJ2-5; CDR3: ASSQTQGLTPVSGETQY
V: TRBV28; J: TRBJ2-1; CDR3: ASNDSPYNEQF
V: TRBV7-9; J: TRBJ1-5; CDR3: ASSQTDRANQPQH
V: TRBV2; J: TRBJ2-1; CDR3: ASSEGVSSYNEQF
V: TRBV10-3; J: TRBJ1-1; CDR3: AISDQGMNTEAF
V: TRBV2; J: TRBJ2-2; CDR3: ASDLRGAGELF
V: TRBV27; J: TRBJ1-2; CDR3: ASSLNGDYGYT
V: TRBV7-9; J: TRBJ2-3; CDR3: ASSPRDRDTDTQY
V: TRBV5-4; J: TRBJ2-5; CDR3: ASSSGQPAIQETQY